The 30 T cell receptor beta chains reported below all come from one sample, sequenced in a study of T cells in Graves' hyperthyroidism and ophthalmopathy. RNA transcripts provided the source from which TCR beta CDR3 regions were amplified. The HTBI primer set drove a first-round RT-PCR of the TCR CDR3. Via MiXCR, TCRdb re-called the multiplex PCR reads, giving one row per CDR3 protein. This table has under 400,000 distinct CDR3 sequences, roughly 13% appearing once. Sequenced: blood. These receptors came from a woman younger than 35 with Graves' hyperthyroidism.

This clonotype occurred many times. This chain connects TRBV13 to TRBJ1-2, with 9 positions matching TRBD1. This CDR3 is built from 16 residues. Trimming took 5 bases from V and 9 from J; bases not matched to a gene: 16. The germline gives CDR1 PRHDT, CDR2 FYEKMQ (reference sequence). The CDR3 sequence: CASSPNPPRDRERYTF. DNA of the CDR3: TGTGCCAGCAGCCCCAACCCCCCCCGGGACAGGGAGCGCTACACCTTC.

At least ten counts were recorded for this clonotype. This chain connects TRBV7-9 to TRBJ1-4; a weak D match, TRBD1 (6 bases). This CDR3 has 13 residues. V lost 7 bases and J lost 5, with 11 bases in between. Looked up from germline, CDR1 is SEHNR and CDR2 is FQNEAQ (reference sequence). CDR3 nucleotide sequence: TGTGCCAGCACCCTAAGGGGGAATGAAAAACTGTTTTTT. Residues: CASTLRGNEKLFF.

In this sample, this clonotype turned up many times. At one end, the junction sequence differs from germline, possibly due to a read error. The V call is TRBV7-7, the J call TRBJ2-3; D is undetermined. CDR1 and CDR2 from the germline V gene are SSHAT and FNYEAQ (reference sequence). The length of the CDR3 is 13 residues. The chain's CDR3 is CASSQVLTDTQYF. The CDR3 coding sequence is TGTGCTAGCAGCCAGGTCCTCACAGATACGCAGTATTTT. The entire variable domain, with the rest obtained from reference TRBV7-7 and TRBJ2-3, is as follows: GAGVSQSPRYKVTKRGQDVTLRCDPISSHATLYWYQQALGQGPEFLTYFNYEAQPDKSGLPSDRFSAERPEGSISTLTIQRTEQRDSAMYRCASSQVLTDTQYFGPGTRLTVL.

This clonotype was detected many times. The J gene is TRBJ1-1, the V gene TRBV13, with D tentatively TRBD1 (6 bases). The CDR3 totals 15 residues. Trimming cost V 5 bases and J 4 bases, with 17 bases left between them. Germline V lookup: CDR1 PRHDT, CDR2 FYEKMQ (reference sequence). The CDR3 coding sequence is TGTGCCAGCAGCCCTAATGGGGGCGCGGGCACTGAAGCTTTCTTT. It specifies CASSPNGGAGTEAFF. The full variable domain, its missing parts supplied by reference TRBV13 and TRBJ1-1, is AAGVIQSPRHLIKEKRETATLKCYPIPRHDTVYWYQQGPGQDPQFLISFYEKMQSDKGSIPDRFSAQQFSDYHSELNMSSLELGDSALYFCASSPNGGAGTEAFFGQGTRLTVV.

This clonotype came up a few times. Its ends do not fully match the called genes, so a read error is possible. This sequence joins TRBV9 and TRBJ1-5; possible D gene TRBD1, 5 bases. Germline-derived CDR1 and CDR2 are SGDLS and YYNGEE. CDR3 length equals 13 residues. CDR3: CAGRAVSNQPQHF. The CDR3 DNA sequence: TGTGCCGGCAGGGCAGTTTCAAATCAGCCCCAGCATTTT.

This clonotype was seen many times. This chain links TRBV28 with TRBJ2-7, with a possible D match to TRBD1 (6 bases). V was shortened by 5 bases and J by 4 bases, with 15 bases between the two germline ends. CDR1 is MDHEN and CDR2 is SYDVKM in the germline V gene. This CDR3 region has 14 residues. CDR3 protein: CASSTPRGRYEQYF. In nucleotides, the CDR3 is TGTGCCAGCAGTACGCCCAGGGGAAGGTACGAGCAGTACTTC.

This clonotype showed up many times. The rearrangement joins TRBV9 to TRBJ1-3, with D tentatively TRBD1 (5 bases). CDR3 size: 16 residues. Trimming shortened V by 0 bases and J by 0 bases, and 10 bases separated the two germline ends. Looked up from germline, CDR1 is SGDLS and CDR2 is YYNGEE. CDR3 sequence: CASSVAGSTSGNTIYF. CDR3 DNA sequence: TGTGCCAGCAGCGTAGCAGGGTCCACCTCTGGAAACACCATATATTTT.

This clonotype was seen only a few times. The chain recombines TRBV4-1 with TRBJ1-5; no reliable D call. V was shortened by 6 bases and J by 1 base, with 13 bases between the two germline ends. This CDR3 comprises 15 residues. Germline loops: CDR1 MGHRA, CDR2 YSYEKL. The CDR3 reads CASRRTRESNQPQHF. The CDR3 coding sequence is TGCGCCAGCAGGAGAACGCGGGAAAGCAATCAGCCCCAGCATTTT.

CDR3 sequence (DNA): TGTGCCAGCAGCCAGGGACAGATCCCGGAAAAACTGTTTTTT. It yields the protein CASSQGQIPEKLFF. The chain has TRBV28 and TRBJ1-4, with 7 bases fitting TRBD1. Germline CDR1 and CDR2: MDHEN and SYDVKM. The CDR3 runs to 14 residues. V lost 6 bases and J lost 8; bases outside the gene matches: 9.

This clonotype was recorded many times. The chain carries TRBV5-1 and TRBJ1-1, with D hard to call. Deletions cut 7 bases from V and 0 bases from J, with 13 bases between. Germline V lookup: CDR1 SGHRS, CDR2 YFSETQ. The CDR3 runs to 14 residues. The CDR3 bases are TGCGCCAGCGGCCGACAAGAAATGAACACTGAAGCTTTCTTT. It codes for CASGRQEMNTEAFF.

This clonotype has at least ten counts. V gene TRBV6-1 combines with J gene TRBJ2-1; TRBD2 matches 11 bases. Germline V lookup: CDR1 MNHNS, CDR2 SASEGT. J was trimmed by 7 bases and V by 7 bases; bases with no gene match: 9. This CDR3 region has 15 residues. CDR3 residues: CASNRASGGSNEQFF. DNA for the CDR3: TGTGCCAGCAATAGGGCTAGCGGGGGGTCTAATGAGCAGTTCTTC.

J is TRBJ2-6 and V is TRBV7-9, with D possibly matching TRBD1 (7 bases). The CDR3 is made up of 18 amino acids. The germline gives CDR1 SEHNR, CDR2 FQNEAQ (reference sequence). The ends were cut back, 5 bases at V and 1 base at J, with 18 bases in the middle. CDR3 nucleotides: TGTGCCAGCAGCCCCGGTGGAGGGGGCGCATCTGGGGCCAACGTCCTGACTTTC. Translated, it gives CASSPGGGGASGANVLTF.

This clonotype was observed many times. The genes are TRBV10-3 and TRBJ2-2; TRBD2 matches 7 bases. The junction had 1 base not matched to a gene; V was cut back by 2 bases and J by 1 base. CDR1 is ENHRY, CDR2 SYGVKD, per germline. The length of the CDR3 is 15 residues. The CDR3 protein is CAISEAGVNTGELFF. The DNA for the CDR3 is TGTGCCATCAGTGAGGCGGGAGTGAACACCGGGGAGCTGTTTTTT.

J is TRBJ2-1 and V is TRBV29-1; possible D gene TRBD1, 7 bases. Trimming cost V 5 bases and J 0 bases, with 8 bases left between them. CDR3 size: 13 residues. Germline CDR1 is SQVTM and CDR2 is ANQGSEA. For the CDR3, the DNA is TGCAGCGTTCAGGGGGGCTCCTACAATGAGCAGTTCTTC. It specifies CSVQGGSYNEQFF.

This rearrangement joins TRBV19 to TRBJ2-2, with D perhaps matching TRBD1 (5 bases). The CDR3 is 17 residues long. V was pared by 7 bases and J by 4 bases, with 22 bases between. Per the germline V gene, CDR1 is LNHDA and CDR2 is SQIVND (reference sequence). CDR3 bases: TGTGCCAGTACACGACAGCAAGCCCTAGGGTCCACCGGGGAGCTGTTTTTT. The encoded protein is CASTRQQALGSTGELFF.

This clonotype was counted at least ten times. The rearrangement uses TRBV20-1 and TRBJ1-4; possible D gene TRBD1, 5 bases. Looked up from germline, CDR1 is DFQATT and CDR2 is SNEGSKA (reference sequence). This CDR3 is built from 14 residues. V lost 6 bases and J 2 bases, leaving 13 bases between the germline ends. The CDR3 region has the DNA TGCAGTGCGCGGAGGGGAGGTACTAATGAAAAACTGTTTTTT. Translated: CSARRGGTNEKLFF.

This clonotype has just a few counts. This chain connects TRBV4-1 to TRBJ1-2; TRBD1 is a possible D gene (6 bases). The CDR3 contains 13 residues. Trimming took off 7 bases at V and 5 bases at J, with 14 bases between the two ends. Germline CDR1 and CDR2: MGHRA and YSYEKL. DNA of the CDR3: TGCGCCAGCAAGCCTACAGGGCTATATGGCTACACCTTC. Translated: CASKPTGLYGYTF.

This clonotype was recorded many times. The chain has TRBV20-1 and TRBJ2-3, with D maybe TRBD1 (6 bases). V shed 5 bases and J shed 11 bases, with 14 bases lying between them. Germline loops: CDR1 DFQATT, CDR2 SNEGSKA (reference sequence). This CDR3 is built from 11 residues. As DNA, the CDR3 is TGCAGTGCTCAAAGGGGACACAAGCAGTATTTT. Its translation is CSAQRGHKQYF.

Turning to this clonotype: One base away lies a much larger clone, so this may be a sequencing read error. The J gene is TRBJ2-7, the V gene TRBV7-3; perhaps TRBD2 as D (6 bases). The CDR3 consists of 15 residues. From germline, CDR1 is SGHTA and CDR2 FQGTGA. Trimming stripped 5 bases from V and 4 bases from J, with 18 bases between. CDR3 coding DNA: TGTGCCAGCAGCCGGGGGAGCAGGAATAGTTACGAGCAGTACTTC. It specifies CASSRGSRNSYEQYF.

This clonotype has at least ten counts. The chain carries TRBV20-1 and TRBJ2-1; 9 nucleotides align to TRBD2. Per the germline V gene, CDR1 is DFQATT and CDR2 is SNEGSKA (reference sequence). Losses at the gene ends were 5 bases for V and 10 bases for J; bases not matched to a gene: 21. The length of the CDR3 is 17 residues. CDR3 sequence reads: CSAPPPLIAGVRGEQFF. The CDR3 coding sequence is TGCAGTGCTCCCCCCCCACTCATAGCGGGAGTCAGGGGAGAGCAGTTCTTC.

To note about this clonotype: A much larger clone lies a single base off, so this may be a read error. This chain links TRBV3-1 with TRBJ1-1, with D perhaps matching TRBD1 (6 bases). This CDR3 is 14 amino acids long. The germline V gene encodes CDR1 LGHDT and CDR2 YNNKEL (reference sequence). CDR3 sequence: CANSRGGGNTEAFF. The CDR3 DNA is TGTGCCAACAGCCGGGGAGGGGGGAACACTGAAGCTTTCTTT.

This clonotype has ten or more counts. The chain recombines TRBV12-5 with TRBJ1-5; D is uncertain. This CDR3 spans 12 amino acids. Trimming pared 6 bases from V and 4 bases from J, leaving 7 bases between. Germline values: CDR1 LGHNT, CDR2 FRNRAP. CDR3 in DNA: TGTGCTAGTGGCGTTGGGAATCAGCCCCAGCATTTT. It codes for CASGVGNQPQHF.

This clonotype has at least ten counts. This chain uses TRBV30 with TRBJ1-2, with D uncertain. The CDR3 totals 13 residues. Trimming stripped 0 bases from V and 6 bases from J, with 11 bases between. CDR1 GTSNPN and CDR2 SVGIG come from the germline V gene (reference sequence). This CDR3 is CAWSVMAANGYTF. CDR3 DNA sequence: TGTGCCTGGAGTGTTATGGCGGCTAATGGCTACACCTTC.

In the case of this clonotype: A read error is possible here, since a much larger clone lies one base away. As the CDR3 is not closed by the conserved phenylalanine or tryptophan, this likely results from a read error. This chain links TRBV20-1 with TRBJ1-6; the D is unclear. Germline CDR1 and CDR2: DFQATT and SNEGSKA (reference sequence). The CDR3 is 15 amino acids. Deletions cut 4 bases from V and 5 bases from J, with 15 bases between. The DNA of the CDR3 is TGCAGTGCTATTATGGCCGTGACCGATAATTCACCCCTCCACCTT. This sequence encodes CSAIMAVTDNSPLHL.

This chain uses TRBV7-2 with TRBJ2-5; possibly TRBD2 for D (6 bases). CDR3 size: 15 residues. V was clipped by 5 bases and J by 1 base, with 14 bases between them. From germline, CDR1 is SGHTA and CDR2 FQGNSA. As DNA, the CDR3 is TGTGCCAGCAGCCCCTTGGAGGGACCCCAAGAGACCCAGTACTTC. This sequence encodes CASSPLEGPQETQYF.

This clonotype showed up many times. This sequence joins TRBV12-3 or TRBV12-4 and TRBJ1-1, with 12 nucleotides matching TRBD1. The CDR3 has 16 residues. J lost 7 bases, V lost 5 bases, and 11 bases had no gene match. The CDR3 reads CASSPTGTGGKGEAFF. CDR3 sequence (DNA): TGTGCCAGCAGTCCAACCGGGACAGGGGGCAAAGGTGAAGCTTTCTTT.

The sample holds many counts of this clonotype. V usage is TRBV5-1 and J usage is TRBJ1-3; D remains unclear. The CDR3 has 15 residues. Trimming removed 4 bases at V and 0 bases at J, with 11 bases between. From germline, CDR1 is SGHRS and CDR2 YFSETQ. Written as DNA, the CDR3 is TGCGCCAGCAGCGCGCAGGTTAGCTCTGGAAACACCATATATTTT. Amino acids: CASSAQVSSGNTIYF.

This clonotype was found a few times. This rearrangement joins TRBV10-3 to TRBJ2-5; 7 positions match TRBD1. V trimming: 8 bases; J trimming: 4 bases; junction bases outside the gene matches: 7. The CDR3 sequence is 13 residues long. Germline V gene lookup returns CDR1 ENHRY and CDR2 SYGVKD. The CDR3 region is CAIAGTEGETQYF. CDR3 nucleotides: TGTGCCATCGCCGGGACAGAGGGAGAGACCCAGTACTTC.

This clonotype showed up many times. The chain joins TRBV6-1 to TRBJ1-5; D perhaps matches TRBD1 (5 bases). CDR1 and CDR2 from the germline V gene are MNHNS and SASEGT. Trimming removed 3 bases at V and 3 bases at J, with 15 bases between. The CDR3 extends over 16 amino acids. The CDR3 sequence: CASSDQGGIPNQPQHF. The CDR3 nucleotides read TGTGCCAGCAGTGACCAGGGAGGGATTCCCAATCAGCCCCAGCATTTT.

This clonotype was observed at least ten times. DNA for the CDR3: TGTGCCAGCAGCGGCTGGACGGTGGACGGGACCCAGTACTTC. As protein: CASSGWTVDGTQYF. V is TRBV2 and J is TRBJ2-5; D unclear. Germline CDR1 reads SNHLY; CDR2 reads FYNNEI. CDR3 length equals 14 residues. V lost 6 bases and J lost 7, with 18 bases in between.